This TCR beta chain was identified in a study of shared clonotypes between healthy human individuals. Trimming took off 5 bases at V and 0 bases at J, with 14 bases between the two ends. The CDR3 consists of 15 residues. Looked up from germline, CDR1 is MNHEY and CDR2 is SMNVEV (reference sequence). Assay used: immunoSEQ multiplex PCR; TCRdb lists only in-frame clones, some missing. Of about 1,800,000 clones detected, approximately 94% appear once; the ten largest clones hold 1% to 1.5%. Naive CD8 cells comprised CD45RO-negative, CCR7-positively selected cells, excluding terminally differentiated effector memory CD45RA+ cells.

This receptor was identified in a man in his late teens or twenties in good health. What was sequenced was naive CD8+ T cells sorted from blood. V usage is TRBV27 and J usage is TRBJ2-7; a possible D gene is TRBD1 (8 bases). The DNA for the CDR3 is TGTGCCAGCAGTCCACAGGGGGGGGACTCCTACGAGCAGTACTTC. Protein product: CASSPQGGDSYEQYF.